This TCR beta chain comes out of a study of identical twins. Study results and limitations: Fewer insertions were carried by abundant cord blood beta clonotypes, but none was seen in memory repertoires. Among beta out-of-frame sequences, excess sharing between twins appeared weaker.

One entry per CDR3 protein, called by TCRdb with MiXCR from the 5' RACE reads. The repertoire includes 210,000 or so distinct CDR3 sequences, approximately 15% of them detected once, and around two fifths sits in the top ten. Of note for this clonotype: The antigen remains undetermined.

These data also featured in a second study, about T cells expressing NK-cell markers.

The specimen was CD8+ T cells sorted from blood. The sequence derives from a woman between 18 and 29 years old in good health.

CDR3 DNA: TGTGCCAGCAGTTACTCCCGGGGGCCACCCAAAAACATTCAGTACTTC. It codes for CASSYSRGPPKNIQYF. The genes are TRBV6-5 and TRBJ2-4; the D gene could be TRBD1 or TRBD2 (6 bases each). The CDR3 extends over 16 amino acids. Trimming left V 0 bases short and J 2 bases short, with 11 bases between. Germline V CDR1 and CDR2: MNHEY, SVGAGI.